This T cell receptor (beta chain) was documented in a study of neurological immune-mediated disorders. Germline values: CDR1 SGDLS, CDR2 YYNGEE. With V trimmed by 4 bases and J by 0 bases, 6 bases remained unmatched. This CDR3 has 15 residues. TCRdb re-called the 5' RACE reads through MiXCR, storing one row per CDR3 protein. In the table there are roughly 62,000 distinct CDR3 sequences, about 3.5% of which are singletons. This clonotype occurred many times. The receptor comes from a woman between 45 and 60 years old with multiple sclerosis. Sequenced: PBMCs. The rearrangement joins TRBV9 to TRBJ2-5; TRBD1 aligns across 7 bases. The CDR3 nucleotides read TGTGCCAGCAGCCTGGGGACAGCCTACCAAGAGACCCAGTACTTC. It encodes CASSLGTAYQETQYF.